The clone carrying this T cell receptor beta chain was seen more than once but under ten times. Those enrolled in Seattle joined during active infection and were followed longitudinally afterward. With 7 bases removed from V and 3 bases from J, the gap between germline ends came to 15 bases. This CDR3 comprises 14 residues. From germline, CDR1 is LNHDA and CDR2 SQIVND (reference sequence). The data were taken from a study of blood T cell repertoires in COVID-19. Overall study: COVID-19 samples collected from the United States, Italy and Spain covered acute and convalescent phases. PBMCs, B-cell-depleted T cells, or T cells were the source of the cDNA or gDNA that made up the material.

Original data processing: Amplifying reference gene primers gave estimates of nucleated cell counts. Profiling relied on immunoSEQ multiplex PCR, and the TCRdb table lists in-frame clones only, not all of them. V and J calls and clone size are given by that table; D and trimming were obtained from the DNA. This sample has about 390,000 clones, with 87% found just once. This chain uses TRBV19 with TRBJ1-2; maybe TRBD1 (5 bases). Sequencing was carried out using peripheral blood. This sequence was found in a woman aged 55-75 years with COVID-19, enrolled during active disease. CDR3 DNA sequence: TGTGCCAGTATGGATCGGGGGTTCGACTATGGCTACACCTTC. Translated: CASMDRGFDYGYTF. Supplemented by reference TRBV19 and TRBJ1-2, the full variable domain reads DGGITQSPKYLFRKEGQNVTLSCEQNLNHDAMYWYRQDPGQGLRLIYYSQIVNDFQKGDIAEGYSVSREKKESFPLTVTSAQKNPTAFYLCASMDRGFDYGYTFGSGTRLTVV.